A selection of T cell receptor beta chains follows, all from one sample in a study of T cell responses to AZD1222 COVID-19 vaccine. Sequencing used immunoSEQ multiplex PCR; TCRdb keeps in-frame clones, though not all of them. The data contain over 110,000 clones, roughly 90% of them seen just once; the ten biggest clones take up just over 3%. The sample was peripheral blood, taken on day 0 of AZD1222 vaccination. The receptor set was obtained from an adult in good health. Both conserved end residues are part of each CDR3. A D gene is named only where the DNA matches it firmly. Some rows have no size entry. The others give once, few or many, or a class for an expanded clone.

size: -
D: -
V: TRBV6-1
J: TRBJ2-7
DNA: TGTGCCAGCAGTGAAGCTCAGGACAGCGAGCAGTACTTC
CDR3: CASSEAQDSEQYF

size: -
D: -
V: TRBV25-1
J: TRBJ1-5
DNA: TGTGCCAGCAAGTACGAACAGCCCCAGCATTTT
CDR3: CASKYEQPQHF

size: -
D: TRBD2
V: TRBV5-1
J: TRBJ2-7
DNA: TGCGCCAGCAGCTCCAGGGGCTACGGACTAGCGCACAGCTCCTACGAGCAGTACTTC
CDR3: CASSSRGYGLAHSSYEQYF

size: -
D: -
V: TRBV18
J: TRBJ2-5
DNA: TGTGCCAGCTCACGGGCCCGCCAAGAGACCCAGTACTTC
CDR3: CASSRARQETQYF

size: -
D: TRBD2
V: TRBV3-1/TRBV3-2
J: TRBJ2-7
DNA: TGTGCCAGCAGCCAAGTTAGGGCTAGCGGGGATTACGAGCAGTACTTC
CDR3: CASSQVRASGDYEQYF

size: -
D: TRBD2
V: TRBV5-4
J: TRBJ2-4
DNA: TGTGCCAGCAGCGCGGGACTAGCGGGAGCACCCAAAAACATTCAGTACTTC
CDR3: CASSAGLAGAPKNIQYF

size: -
D: TRBD1
V: TRBV30
J: TRBJ1-1
DNA: TGTGCCTGGGATAACAGGGGCTACACTGAAGCTTTCTTT
CDR3: CAWDNRGYTEAFF

size: -
D: -
V: TRBV11-2
J: TRBJ2-6
DNA: TGTGCCAGCAGCTACCATACAGGGAGCGTCGACGTCCTGACTTTC
CDR3: CASSYHTGSVDVLTF

size: -
D: -
V: TRBV6-5
J: TRBJ1-3
DNA: TGTGCCAGCAGACCGAACCGCTCTGGAAACACCATATATTTT
CDR3: CASRPNRSGNTIYF

size: -
D: TRBD2
V: TRBV5-4
J: TRBJ2-1
DNA: TGTGCCAGCAGCCCCCCAACAAGACTAGCGGGATACAATGAGCAGTTCTTC
CDR3: CASSPPTRLAGYNEQFF

size: -
D: TRBD1
V: TRBV14
J: TRBJ1-2
DNA: TGTGCCAGCAGCCATTCGGGACAGGGGTTGTGGTACTATGGCTACACCTTC
CDR3: CASSHSGQGLWYYGYTF

size: -
D: TRBD2
V: TRBV2
J: TRBJ2-7
DNA: TGTGCCAGCGTTTGGACTAGCGGGGCCGGCGAGCAGTACTTC
CDR3: CASVWTSGAGEQYF

size: -
D: -
V: TRBV27
J: TRBJ2-5
DNA: TGTGCCAGTCGGCTGGAGGATCAAGAGACCCAGTACTTC
CDR3: CASRLEDQETQYF

size: -
D: TRBD1
V: TRBV29-1
J: TRBJ1-4
DNA: TGCAGCGTCTACACCGGGACAGGAGATGTAGAAAAACTGTTTTTT
CDR3: CSVYTGTGDVEKLFF

size: -
D: -
V: TRBV7-3
J: TRBJ2-6
DNA: TGTGCCAGCAGCTCTAATGGGGCGTTGGGGGCCAACGTCCTGACTTTC
CDR3: CASSSNGALGANVLTF

size: -
D: -
V: TRBV11-1
J: TRBJ2-3
DNA: TGTGCCAGCAGCGGGACGACAGCTGCCCCAGATACGCAGTATTTT
CDR3: CASSGTTAAPDTQYF

size: once
D: -
V: TRBV28
J: TRBJ1-4
DNA: TGTGCCAGCAGTTTGTCCGGGCAACTGTTTTTT
CDR3: CASSLSGQLFF

size: -
D: -
V: TRBV21-1
J: TRBJ1-5
DNA: TGTGCCAGCAGCAGGGGACAGGGTCGCAATCAGCCCCAGCATTTT
CDR3: CASSRGQGRNQPQHF

size: -
D: -
V: TRBV21-1
J: TRBJ1-1
DNA: TGTGCCAGCAGCATTCCTTACGGGACCTTGAACACTGAAGCTTTCTTT
CDR3: CASSIPYGTLNTEAFF

size: -
D: -
V: TRBV12-3/TRBV12-4
J: TRBJ1-1
DNA: TGTGCCAGCAGTTTCGAAGTGGGAACTGAAGCTTTCTTT
CDR3: CASSFEVGTEAFF

size: -
D: -
V: TRBV7-9
J: TRBJ1-5
DNA: TGTGCCAGCAGTCCAACGGGGGGGCAGCCCCAGCATTTT
CDR3: CASSPTGGQPQHF

size: -
D: -
V: TRBV30
J: TRBJ1-2
DNA: TGTGCCTGGACCTCCGGCGGCCAGGAGATAATCTATGGCTACACCTTC
CDR3: CAWTSGGQEIIYGYTF

size: -
D: TRBD1
V: TRBV9
J: TRBJ1-5
DNA: TGTGCCAGCAGCGACGGACAGGGAGGGGAAGACAATCAGCCCCAGCATTTT
CDR3: CASSDGQGGEDNQPQHF

size: -
D: -
V: TRBV6-2/TRBV6-3
J: TRBJ2-5
DNA: TGTGCCAGCAGTTTCGGGTTACAAGAGACCCAGTACTTC
CDR3: CASSFGLQETQYF

size: -
D: TRBD2
V: TRBV29-1
J: TRBJ2-1
DNA: TGCAGCGTGGAGACTAGCGGGAGCGGAAATGAGCAGTTCTTC
CDR3: CSVETSGSGNEQFF

size: -
D: -
V: TRBV15
J: TRBJ1-2
DNA: TGTGCCACCAGCAGTGGGATTGCTAACTATGGCTACACCTTC
CDR3: CATSSGIANYGYTF

size: -
D: TRBD2
V: TRBV9
J: TRBJ2-1
DNA: TGTGCCAGCAGCGGAGCGTTAGCGGGAGGGCCGATTGAGCAGTTCTTC
CDR3: CASSGALAGGPIEQFF

size: -
D: -
V: TRBV15
J: TRBJ2-3
DNA: TGTGCCACGCAGGACAACGAGGGCCCCTTGGGCACAGATACGCAGTATTTT
CDR3: CATQDNEGPLGTDTQYF

size: -
D: -
V: TRBV10-3
J: TRBJ2-2
DNA: TGTGCCATCAGACGAAAGACAGTGGGCACCGGGGAGCTGTTTTTT
CDR3: CAIRRKTVGTGELFF

size: -
D: TRBD1
V: TRBV6-1
J: TRBJ1-1
DNA: TGTGCCAGCAGTGAATTGGGACAGGGGAGAATGGAGCGAACTGAAGCTTTCTTT
CDR3: CASSELGQGRMERTEAFF

size: -
D: -
V: TRBV9
J: TRBJ1-4
DNA: TGTGCCAGCAGCCTTTCTGCGGGAACGGTGGGAAATGAAAAACTGTTTTTT
CDR3: CASSLSAGTVGNEKLFF

size: -
D: -
V: TRBV4-3
J: TRBJ1-4
DNA: TGCGCCAGCAGCCAAGTCGGCTATAATGAAAAACTGTTTTTT
CDR3: CASSQVGYNEKLFF

size: -
D: -
V: TRBV5-1
J: TRBJ1-6
DNA: TGCGCCAGCAGCTTGGGGAGTCGGGGATCACCCCTCCACTTT
CDR3: CASSLGSRGSPLHF

size: -
D: TRBD2
V: TRBV30
J: TRBJ2-1
DNA: TGTGCCTGGAGTCGGGCTAGCGGGAGGGCAGGGGGTGAGCAGTTCTTC
CDR3: CAWSRASGRAGGEQFF

size: few
D: TRBD2
V: TRBV23-1
J: TRBJ2-5
DNA: TGCGCCAGCAGTCAATCCGGGACTAGCGGTGGAAAAGAGACCCAGTACTTC
CDR3: CASSQSGTSGGKETQYF

size: -
D: -
V: TRBV27
J: TRBJ1-1
DNA: TGTGCCAGCAGTTTATGGGGGATTAACACTGAAGCTTTCTTT
CDR3: CASSLWGINTEAFF

size: -
D: TRBD1
V: TRBV6-5
J: TRBJ1-3
DNA: TGTGCCAGCAGCACAGGACAGGGGAACACCATATATTTT
CDR3: CASSTGQGNTIYF

size: -
D: -
V: TRBV28
J: TRBJ1-2
DNA: TGTGCCAGCAGTTTCCCCTCCGGTGGGGACTATGGCTACACCTTC
CDR3: CASSFPSGGDYGYTF

size: -
D: TRBD2
V: TRBV27
J: TRBJ2-7
DNA: TGTGCCAGCAGTCGAGCGGGAACGCAATACGAGCAGTACTTC
CDR3: CASSRAGTQYEQYF

size: -
D: TRBD1
V: TRBV3-1/TRBV3-2
J: TRBJ1-5
DNA: TGTGCCAGCAGCCCCGACAGGGCTCAGCCCCAGCATTTT
CDR3: CASSPDRAQPQHF

size: -
D: -
V: TRBV5-6
J: TRBJ1-2
DNA: TGTGCCAGCAGCTTGCGGCAGGTGATGGGTGGCTACACCTTC
CDR3: CASSLRQVMGGYTF

size: -
D: -
V: TRBV19
J: TRBJ1-1
DNA: TGTGCCAGTAGTGCAAACTACGGAAACTTGAACACTGAAGCTTTCTTT
CDR3: CASSANYGNLNTEAFF

size: once
D: TRBD1
V: TRBV5-6
J: TRBJ1-2
DNA: TGTGCCAGCAGCGGACAGGGGGCCGTCTCCGGCTACACCTTC
CDR3: CASSGQGAVSGYTF

size: -
D: -
V: TRBV3-1/TRBV3-2
J: TRBJ2-5
DNA: TGTGCCAGCAGCCAAGGGGGGGACAGCTTATACCAAGAGACCCAGTACTTC
CDR3: CASSQGGDSLYQETQYF

size: -
D: -
V: TRBV18
J: TRBJ1-3
DNA: TGTGCCAGCTCACCTTCCATCAAAACCCCCTTTTTT
CDR3: CASSPSIKTPFF

size: -
D: TRBD1
V: TRBV5-6
J: TRBJ1-2
DNA: TGTGCCAGCAGCTTGATTACAGGGGCGGGTGGCTACACCTTC
CDR3: CASSLITGAGGYTF

size: -
D: -
V: TRBV29-1
J: TRBJ2-2
DNA: TGCAGCGTCTGGGCGGAAGCGAACACCGGGGAGCTGTTTTTT
CDR3: CSVWAEANTGELFF

size: -
D: -
V: TRBV27
J: TRBJ1-1
DNA: TGTGCCAGCAGTTTATCGGCCGGTGAAGCTTTCTTT
CDR3: CASSLSAGEAFF

size: -
D: TRBD2
V: TRBV9
J: TRBJ2-5
DNA: TGTGCCAGCAACCAACTTAGCGGGAGACGTCTAGAGACCCAGTACTTC
CDR3: CASNQLSGRRLETQYF

size: -
D: TRBD2
V: TRBV19
J: TRBJ2-3
DNA: TGTGCCAGTAGAAAGGGTCCAACTAGCGGTACAGATACGCAGTATTTT
CDR3: CASRKGPTSGTDTQYF

size: -
D: TRBD2
V: TRBV15
J: TRBJ2-1
DNA: TGTGCCACCAGCGCGGCCAGCGGGAGGCCTCCCTACAATGAGCAGTTCTTC
CDR3: CATSAASGRPPYNEQFF

size: -
D: TRBD1
V: TRBV7-2
J: TRBJ2-7
DNA: TGTGCCAGCCACCGGGACAGTCGCTACGGGCCCTACGAGCAGTACTTC
CDR3: CASHRDSRYGPYEQYF

size: -
D: -
V: TRBV5-4
J: TRBJ2-5
DNA: TGTGCCAGCAGCGAGGAGCTAGCCGCCCAAGAGACCCAGTACTTC
CDR3: CASSEELAAQETQYF

size: -
D: TRBD2
V: TRBV11-2
J: TRBJ2-5
DNA: TGTGCCAGCAGCTCATTGGGGCTAGCGGGAGTGTGGGAGACCCAGTACTTC
CDR3: CASSSLGLAGVWETQYF

size: once
D: TRBD1
V: TRBV27
J: TRBJ1-2
DNA: TGTGCCAGCAGTTTACGAGGGACAGACAGCTATGGCTACACCTTC
CDR3: CASSLRGTDSYGYTF

size: -
D: -
V: TRBV12-3/TRBV12-4
J: TRBJ2-1
DNA: TGTGCCAGCAGCCCGTTTTTCGGTGAGCAGTTCTTC
CDR3: CASSPFFGEQFF

size: -
D: -
V: TRBV24-1
J: TRBJ2-1
DNA: TGTGCCACCAGTGATATAAGCGGAGCCTACAATGAGCAGTTCTTC
CDR3: CATSDISGAYNEQFF

size: -
D: -
V: TRBV5-1
J: TRBJ1-2
DNA: TGCGCCAGCAGCCCTGGGACGGCGGGGGGCTACACCTTC
CDR3: CASSPGTAGGYTF

size: -
D: -
V: TRBV4-1
J: TRBJ1-5
DNA: TGCGCCAGCAGCCAAGAGGAGGGTAATCAGCCCCAGCATTTT
CDR3: CASSQEEGNQPQHF